The sample holds a few counts of the clone carrying this TCR beta chain. V was trimmed by 6 bases and J by 3 bases, leaving 11 bases between them. The CDR3 is 13 amino acids. Looked up from germline, CDR1 is SQVTM and CDR2 is ANQGSEA. The data are from a study of Graves' ophthalmopathy and Graves' hyperthyroidism. From RNA, the CDR3 regions of TCR beta chains were amplified and sequenced. HTBI primers primed a first-round RT-PCR, and a second-round multiplex PCR followed. TCRdb redid the calling of the multiplex PCR reads with MiXCR, one entry per CDR3 protein. Of over a million distinct CDR3 sequences listed, roughly two fifths are singletons.

The V and J genes are TRBV29-1 and TRBJ2-2; tentatively, D is TRBD1 (5 bases). The sequenced sample consisted of peripheral blood or thyroid tissue (not recorded which). This receptor was obtained from an adult man with Graves' hyperthyroidism. The CDR3 sequence: CSVKTVDTGELFF. CDR3 bases: TGCAGCGTGAAGACAGTAGACACCGGGGAGCTGTTTTTT.